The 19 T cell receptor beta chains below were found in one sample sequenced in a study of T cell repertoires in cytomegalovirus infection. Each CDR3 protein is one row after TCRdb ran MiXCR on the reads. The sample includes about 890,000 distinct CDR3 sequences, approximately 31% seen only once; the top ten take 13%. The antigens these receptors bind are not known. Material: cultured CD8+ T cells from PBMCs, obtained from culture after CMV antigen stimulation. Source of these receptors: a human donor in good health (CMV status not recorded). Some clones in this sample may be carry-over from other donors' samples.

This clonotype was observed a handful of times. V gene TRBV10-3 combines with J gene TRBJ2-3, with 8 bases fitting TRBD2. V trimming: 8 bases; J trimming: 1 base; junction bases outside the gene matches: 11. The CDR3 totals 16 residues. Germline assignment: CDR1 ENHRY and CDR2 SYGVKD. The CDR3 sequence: CAIERGGRGGTDTQYF. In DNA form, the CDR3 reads TGTGCCATCGAACGGGGGGGCCGAGGAGGCACAGATACGCAGTATTTT.

Here the CDR3 reads CATSDYGTGNTGELFF. In nucleotides, the CDR3 is TGTGCCACCAGTGATTACGGGACAGGAAACACCGGGGAGCTGTTTTTT. The chain is built from TRBV24-1 and TRBJ2-2, with 8 bases fitting TRBD1. CDR1 is KGHDR, CDR2 SFDVKD, per germline. CDR3 length: 16 residues. V lost 2 bases, J lost 2 bases, and 3 bases stayed unmatched.

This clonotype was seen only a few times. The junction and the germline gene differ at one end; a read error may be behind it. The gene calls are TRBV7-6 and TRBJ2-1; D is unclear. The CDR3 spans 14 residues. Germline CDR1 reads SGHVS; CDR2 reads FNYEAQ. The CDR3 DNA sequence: TGTGCTAGCAGCTTACCGGGCGCATTGAATGAGCAGTTCTTC. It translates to CASSLPGALNEQFF.

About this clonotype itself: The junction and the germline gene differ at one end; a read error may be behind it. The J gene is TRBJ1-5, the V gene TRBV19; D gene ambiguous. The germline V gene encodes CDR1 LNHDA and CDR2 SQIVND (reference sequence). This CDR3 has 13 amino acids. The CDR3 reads CVSSLGLNQPQHF. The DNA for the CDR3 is TGTGTCAGTTCTCTTGGGCTCAATCAGCCCCAGCATTTT.

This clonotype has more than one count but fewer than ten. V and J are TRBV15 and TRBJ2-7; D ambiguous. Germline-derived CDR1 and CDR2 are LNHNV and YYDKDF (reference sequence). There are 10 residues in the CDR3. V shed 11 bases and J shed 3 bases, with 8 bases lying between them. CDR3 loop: CAPWGYEQYV. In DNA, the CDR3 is TGTGCCCCATGGGGCTACGAGCAGTACGTC.

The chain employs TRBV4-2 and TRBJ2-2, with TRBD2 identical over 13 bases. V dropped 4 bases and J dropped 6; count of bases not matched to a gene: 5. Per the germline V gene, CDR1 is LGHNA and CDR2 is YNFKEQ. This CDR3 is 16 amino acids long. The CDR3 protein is CASSRALAGGSGELFF. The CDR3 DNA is TGTGCCAGCAGCCGCGCACTAGCGGGGGGGTCCGGGGAGCTGTTTTTT.

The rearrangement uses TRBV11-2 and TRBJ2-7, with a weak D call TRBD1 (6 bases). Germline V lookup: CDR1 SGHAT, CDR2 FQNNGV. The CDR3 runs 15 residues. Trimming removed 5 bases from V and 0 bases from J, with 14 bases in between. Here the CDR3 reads CASSRTALSSYEQYV. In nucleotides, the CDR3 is TGTGCCAGCAGCAGGACAGCCCTTTCCTCCTACGAGCAGTACGTC.

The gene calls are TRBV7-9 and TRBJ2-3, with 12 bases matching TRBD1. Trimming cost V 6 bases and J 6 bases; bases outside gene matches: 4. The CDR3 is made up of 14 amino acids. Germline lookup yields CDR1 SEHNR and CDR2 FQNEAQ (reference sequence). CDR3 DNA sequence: TGTGCCAGCAGGGACGGGACAGGGGGCGATACGCAGTATTTT. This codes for CASRDGTGGDTQYF.

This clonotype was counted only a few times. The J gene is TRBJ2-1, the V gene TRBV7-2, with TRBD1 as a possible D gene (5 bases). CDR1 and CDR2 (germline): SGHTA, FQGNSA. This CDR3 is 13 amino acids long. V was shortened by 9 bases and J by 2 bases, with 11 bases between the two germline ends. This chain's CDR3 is CASQGPPYNEQFF. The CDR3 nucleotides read TGTGCCAGTCAGGGCCCCCCCTACAATGAGCAGTTCTTC.

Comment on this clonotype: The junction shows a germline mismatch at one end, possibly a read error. The CDR3 is CASSVTNLAENIQYF. The CDR3 nucleotides read TGTGCCAGCAGTGTGACGAACCTAGCCGAAAACATTCAGTACTTC. This rearrangement joins TRBV5-5 to TRBJ2-4, with a possible D match to TRBD2 (5 bases). The CDR3 consists of 15 residues. The V gene's germline CDR1 is SGHKS and CDR2 YYEKEE (reference sequence).

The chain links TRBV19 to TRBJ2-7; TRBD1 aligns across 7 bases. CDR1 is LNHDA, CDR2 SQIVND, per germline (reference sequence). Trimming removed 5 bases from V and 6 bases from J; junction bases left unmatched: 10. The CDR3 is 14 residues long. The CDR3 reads CASSVQGSPSEQYF. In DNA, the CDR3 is TGTGCCAGTAGTGTACAGGGGAGCCCGAGCGAGCAGTACTTC. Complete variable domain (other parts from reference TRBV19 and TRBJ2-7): DGGITQSPKYLFRKEGQNVTLSCEQNLNHDAMYWYRQDPGQGLRLIYYSQIVNDFQKGDIAEGYSVSREKKESFPLTVTSAQKNPTAFYLCASSVQGSPSEQYFGPGTRLTVT.

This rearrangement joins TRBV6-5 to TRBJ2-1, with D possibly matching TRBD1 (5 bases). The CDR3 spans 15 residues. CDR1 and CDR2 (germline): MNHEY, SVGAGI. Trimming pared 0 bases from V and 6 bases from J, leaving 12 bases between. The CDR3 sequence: CASSYSSDKGNEQFF. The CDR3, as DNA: TGTGCCAGCAGTTACTCGTCGGACAAGGGCAATGAGCAGTTCTTC.

The CDR3 here is CASSAGQGAGELFF. The CDR3 nucleotides read TGTGCCAGCAGCGCCGGACAGGGGGCCGGGGAGCTGTTTTTT. V is TRBV7-6 and J is TRBJ2-2, with 10 positions matching TRBD1. Germline V CDR1 and CDR2: SGHVS, FNYEAQ. The CDR3 length is 14 residues. Trimming took 5 bases from V and 6 from J; bases not matched to a gene: 3.

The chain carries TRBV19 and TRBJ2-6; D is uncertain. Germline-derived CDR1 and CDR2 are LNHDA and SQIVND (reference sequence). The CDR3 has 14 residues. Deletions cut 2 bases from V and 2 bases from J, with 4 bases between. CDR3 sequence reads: CASSISPGANVLTF. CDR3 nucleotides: TGTGCCAGTAGTATAAGCCCTGGGGCCAACGTCCTGACTTTC. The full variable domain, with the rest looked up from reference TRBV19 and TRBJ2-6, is DGGITQSPKYLFRKEGQNVTLSCEQNLNHDAMYWYRQDPGQGLRLIYYSQIVNDFQKGDIAEGYSVSREKKESFPLTVTSAQKNPTAFYLCASSISPGANVLTFGAGSRLTVL.

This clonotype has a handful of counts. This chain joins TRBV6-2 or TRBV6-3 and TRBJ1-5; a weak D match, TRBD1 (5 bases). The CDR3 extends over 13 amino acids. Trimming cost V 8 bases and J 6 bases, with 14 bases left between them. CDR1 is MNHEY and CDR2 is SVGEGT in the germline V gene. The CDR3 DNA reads TGTGCCAGCGATCCAGGGTGGGGTCAGCCCCAGCATTTT. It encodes CASDPGWGQPQHF.

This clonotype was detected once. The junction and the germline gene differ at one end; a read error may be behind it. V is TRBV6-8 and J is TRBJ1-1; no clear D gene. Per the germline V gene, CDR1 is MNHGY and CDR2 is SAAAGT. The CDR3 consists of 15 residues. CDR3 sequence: CASSTLGLVNTETFF. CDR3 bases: TGTGCCAGCAGCACCCTAGGGTTGGTGAACACTGAAACTTTCTTT.

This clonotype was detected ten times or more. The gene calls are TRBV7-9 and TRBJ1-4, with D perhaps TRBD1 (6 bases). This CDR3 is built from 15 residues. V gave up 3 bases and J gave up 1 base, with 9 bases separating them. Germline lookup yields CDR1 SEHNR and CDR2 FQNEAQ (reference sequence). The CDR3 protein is CASSFLQGTNEKLFF. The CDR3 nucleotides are TGTGCCAGCAGCTTTTTACAGGGAACTAATGAAAAACTGTTTTTT.

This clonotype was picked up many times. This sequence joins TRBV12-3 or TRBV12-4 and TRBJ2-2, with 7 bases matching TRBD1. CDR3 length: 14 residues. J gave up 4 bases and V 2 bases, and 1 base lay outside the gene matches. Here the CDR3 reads CASSLTGVTGELFF. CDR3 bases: TGTGCCAGCAGTTTAACAGGGGTCACCGGGGAGCTGTTTTTT.

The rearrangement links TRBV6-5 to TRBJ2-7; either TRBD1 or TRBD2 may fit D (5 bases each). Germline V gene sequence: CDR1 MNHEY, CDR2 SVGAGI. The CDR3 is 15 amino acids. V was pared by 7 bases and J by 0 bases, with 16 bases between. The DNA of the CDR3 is TGTGCCAGCAAAACAGCCGGGACGGCCTCCTACGAGCAGTACTTC. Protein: CASKTAGTASYEQYF.